The sequence of this T cell receptor (beta chain) was determined in a study of cytomegalovirus exposure and HLA in healthy donors. PCR employed 60 Vbeta and 13 Jbeta primers. Sequenced by immunoSEQ multiplex PCR; TCRdb stores in-frame clones only, minus some. The sample holds 130,000 or so clones, around 70% seen once. For this clone: Antigen specificity is unknown.

General observations from the study: Fewer N-insertions (relative to the approximately 700-donor mean) were reportedly seen in an Asian-associated ancestry cluster in a later analysis.

This CDR3 is 13 amino acids long. Germline V gives CDR1 SQVTM, CDR2 ANQGSEA. V was shortened by 5 bases and J by 2 bases, with 13 bases between the two germline ends. The TCR sequence derives from a man aged 40-49 years in good health and CMV-seropositive. This chain joins TRBV29-1 and TRBJ2-7, with D possibly matching TRBD1 (5 bases). The sequencing input was PBMCs. This chain's CDR3 is CSVTGSSAYEQYF. DNA for the CDR3: TGCAGCGTTACAGGAAGCTCTGCCTACGAGCAGTACTTC.